A single sample is the source of the 7 T cell receptor beta chains below, sequenced in a study of T-cell reconstitution after alpha-beta-depleted transplantation in children. Library preparation (for TCRbeta) was performed with unique molecular identifiers. TCRdb itself ran the PCR reads through MiXCR, one entry per CDR3 protein. The repertoire includes about 230,000 distinct CDR3 sequences, about 9.6% of them detected once, and 5% to 5.5% sits in the top ten. The sample was PBMCs from the stem cell graft donor, taken from the stem cell graft. Receptors originate from a human donor who donated a stem cell graft to a child with SCID.

This clonotype was observed at least ten times. The DNA of the CDR3 is TGCGCCAGCAGCCAAGGGCAAACCGGGGAGCTGTTTTTT. The encoded protein is CASSQGQTGELFF. V and J are TRBV4-1 and TRBJ2-2, with unresolved D. The length of the CDR3 is 13 residues. V shed 1 base and J shed 5 bases, with 5 bases lying between them. Germline CDR1 MGHRA, CDR2 YSYEKL.

This chain links TRBV7-9 with TRBJ2-1; no clear D gene. This CDR3 has 12 residues. Trimming removed 5 bases from V and 9 bases from J, with 11 bases in between. CDR1 is SEHNR and CDR2 is FQNEAQ in the germline V gene (reference sequence). The CDR3 spells CASSLHVREQFF. CDR3 coding DNA: TGTGCCAGCAGCCTCCACGTCCGTGAGCAGTTCTTC.

This clonotype was found many times. The rearrangement joins TRBV4-1 to TRBJ2-7; TRBD2 matches 15 bases. Looked up from germline, CDR1 is MGHRA and CDR2 is YSYEKL. The CDR3 covers 17 residues. The V gene end was trimmed by 3 bases and the J gene end by 4 bases; junction bases not matched to a gene: 7. CDR3 loop: CASSHPGTSGGIYEQYF. CDR3 bases: TGCGCCAGCAGCCACCCCGGGACTAGCGGGGGGATATACGAGCAGTACTTC.

Ten or more counts support this clonotype. The V gene is TRBV5-1, the J gene TRBJ1-2, with 7 bases matching TRBD1. J was trimmed by 6 bases and V by 0 bases; bases with no gene match: 5. CDR1 and CDR2 from the germline V gene are SGHRS and YFSETQ. This CDR3 is built from 14 residues. The CDR3 DNA follows: TGCGCCAGCAGCTTGGGACAGGGTGAGGATGGCTACACCTTC. Its protein product is CASSLGQGEDGYTF.

This clonotype occurred many times. The V gene is TRBV4-1, the J gene TRBJ2-7, with 8 bases matching TRBD1. Germline V CDR1 and CDR2: MGHRA, YSYEKL. J lost 5 bases, V lost 0 bases, and 6 bases had no gene match. This CDR3 region has 15 residues. In nucleotides, the CDR3 is TGCGCCAGCAGCCAAGATCGACAGGGGAGGAACGAGCAGTACTTC. Its translation is CASSQDRQGRNEQYF.

In this sample, this clonotype turned up many times. CDR3 nucleotides: TGTGCCAGCAGTGAATTGTACAATTCACCCCTCCACTTT. This codes for CASSELYNSPLHF. This chain joins TRBV25-1 and TRBJ1-6; D is unclear. Trimming pared 1 base from V and 7 bases from J, leaving 5 bases between. There are 13 residues in the CDR3. CDR1 MGHDK and CDR2 SYGVNS come from the germline V gene.

This clonotype appeared many times. The chain recombines TRBV7-2 with TRBJ2-1; 10 bases fit TRBD2. Germline V CDR1 and CDR2: SGHTA, FQGNSA. After removal of 1 base from V and 4 bases from J, the junction contained 7 bases not matched to a gene. This CDR3 comprises 17 residues. The DNA of the CDR3 is TGTGCCAGCAGCTTAGGCGCTAGCGGGGGACTTTACAATGAGCAGTTCTTC. Encoded protein: CASSLGASGGLYNEQFF.